The 5 T cell receptor beta chains below were found in one sample sequenced in a study of patients and donors after allogeneic stem cell transplantation. MiXCR was run by TCRdb on the RT-PCR reads, yielding one entry per CDR3 protein. The top ten hold 6% to 8% of the sample, which has approximately 430,000 distinct CDR3 sequences, 16% seen once. The sample consisted of blood, either unsorted or a sorted T cell fraction (not recorded which). These receptors were collected from a human donor who was either an allogeneic HSCT recipient or a stem cell or donor lymphocyte infusion donor (not recorded which). It is not recorded whose cells these are; they may come from a transplant donor.

This clonotype has more than one count but fewer than ten. The rearrangement links TRBV5-1 to TRBJ2-7, with D perhaps given as TRBD1 or TRBD2 (6 bases each). This CDR3 spans 14 amino acids. V lost 3 bases, J lost 1 base, and 11 bases lay in between. CDR1 SGHRS and CDR2 YFSETQ come from the germline V gene. As DNA, the CDR3 is TGCGCCAGCAGCTGGAGGGGGAGTTCCTACGAGCAGTACTTC. Protein sequence: CASSWRGSSYEQYF.

The rearrangement joins TRBV5-1 to TRBJ2-1; 7 positions match TRBD2. Germline trimming cut 4 bases from V and 4 bases from J; bases unmatched to any gene: 11. The CDR3 is 16 amino acids. Germline V gives CDR1 SGHRS, CDR2 YFSETQ. The CDR3 spells CASSTGGTGSYNEQFF. The CDR3 DNA is TGCGCCAGCAGCACCGGGGGGACTGGAAGTTACAATGAGCAGTTCTTC.

This clonotype came up a few times. The V call is TRBV9, the J call TRBJ1-2; D not resolved. Germline CDR1 SGDLS, CDR2 YYNGEE. With 0 bases removed from V and 3 bases from J, the gap between germline ends came to 21 bases. The length of the CDR3 is 18 residues. The CDR3 spells CASSVVSGSPHRHYGYTF. The DNA of the CDR3 is TGTGCCAGCAGCGTAGTTTCTGGCAGCCCTCACCGGCACTATGGCTACACCTTC.

A few counts support this clonotype. The V gene is TRBV6-2 or TRBV6-3, the J gene TRBJ1-1, with no clear D. CDR1 and CDR2 from the germline V gene are MNHEY and SVGEGT. Deletions cut 10 bases from V and 1 base from J, with 10 bases between. The CDR3 runs 12 residues. The CDR3 nucleotides are TGTGCCAACGACTTGTCGAACACTGAAGCTTTCTTT. This codes for CANDLSNTEAFF.

V is TRBV6-2 or TRBV6-3 and J is TRBJ1-5, with 8 bases identical to TRBD1. Germline assignment: CDR1 MNHEY and CDR2 SVGEGT. The J segment lost 5 bases and the V segment lost 0 bases, leaving 3 bases of the junction unmatched. The CDR3 contains 15 residues. DNA for the CDR3: TGTGCCAGCAGTTACTCTGGACAGGGTTATCAGCCCCAGCATTTT. This translates into CASSYSGQGYQPQHF.